This TCR beta chain was observed in a study of blood T cells in healthy people across ages. Study-wide points: It was held that diversity estimates obtained from one million T cells represented underestimates. While age rose, TCR beta diversity per million T cells dropped in a roughly linear way.

Through a sample-barcoded 5' primer and a J-beta primer mix, a second PCR was run for roughly 7 to 11 cycles. A template-switch adaptor with 12 random nucleotides tagged each cDNA molecule. TCRdb re-analysed the 5' RACE reads in MiXCR, keeping a single row per CDR3 protein. Among under 2,000,000 distinct CDR3 sequences, around 48% were seen once, and the ten largest hold less than 2.5%. With regard to this clonotype: Antigen specificity is unknown.

CDR3 size: 16 residues. V was pared by 1 base and J by 5 bases, with 8 bases of the junction left unmatched. This sequence originates from a woman aged 40 to 50 in good health. Sequencing was performed on blood. V and J are TRBV12-3 or TRBV12-4 and TRBJ1-5; 7 bases align to TRBD1. The CDR3 DNA is TGTGCCAGCAGTTTAGGGATGGGCAGGGGGTATCAGCCCCAGCATTTT. It codes for CASSLGMGRGYQPQHF.